These 6 T cell receptor beta chains came from one sample sequenced in a study of T cell changes during pregnancy in multiple sclerosis (dated by TCRdb to the late 2010s). The library was produced with the immunoSEQ multiplex PCR assay. TCRdb retrieved this table from immuneACCESS and kept in-frame rearrangements only. Not all clones are present; in checked studies, unresolved V genes account for under half, and no reason is known for the remainder. This sample has roughly 40,000 clones in its table, and 91% of those were observed once. The ten largest account for 7.8% of the sample. Sequenced material: CD8+ T cells from peripheral blood mononuclear cells, taken before pregnancy. The receptors originated from a female donor with multiple sclerosis, enrolled in a pregnancy study.

V gene TRBV6-1 combines with J gene TRBJ1-5; D possibly corresponds to TRBD1 (5 bases). Trimming took off 4 bases at V and 6 bases at J, with 19 bases between the two ends. Germline V CDR1 and CDR2: MNHNS, SASEGT. The CDR3 is 16 amino acids. CDR3 sequence: CASSVGPGEVGQPQHF. CDR3 bases: TGTGCCAGCAGTGTAGGGCCGGGGGAGGTAGGTCAGCCCCAGCATTTT.

The chain combines TRBV9 with TRBJ2-2; 10 positions agree with TRBD2. CDR1 is SGDLS and CDR2 is YYNGEE in the germline V gene. There are 17 residues in the CDR3. J gave up 5 bases and V 0 bases, and 7 bases lay outside the gene matches. In DNA form, the CDR3 reads TGTGCCAGCAGCGTAGAGCCTAGCGGGAGTGGAACCGGGGAGCTGTTTTTT. Its translation is CASSVEPSGSGTGELFF.

Remarks on this clone: The junction does not match germline at one end; this may be a read error. The J gene is TRBJ2-3, the V gene TRBV27, with 7 bases identical to TRBD2. CDR1 is MNHEY, CDR2 SMNVEV, per germline (reference sequence). This CDR3 is 13 amino acids long. CDR3 protein: CASSSTSKDTQYF. The CDR3 bases are TGTGCCAGCAGTTCGACTAGCAAAGATACGCAGTATTTT.

The rearrangement joins TRBV9 to TRBJ2-1; 8 nucleotides agree with TRBD2. Losses at the gene ends were 3 bases for V and 3 bases for J; bases not matched to a gene: 2. The CDR3 sequence is 14 residues long. Per germline, CDR1 SGDLS and CDR2 YYNGEE. The CDR3 protein is CASSGAGGYNEQFF. DNA for the CDR3: TGTGCCAGCAGCGGGGCGGGAGGCTACAATGAGCAGTTCTTC.

This clone was seen a handful of times. The chain employs TRBV7-9 and TRBJ2-1; 9 bases are a match to TRBD2. The V gene's germline CDR1 is SEHNR and CDR2 FQNEAQ (reference sequence). This CDR3 is built from 16 residues. Trimming at V came to 6 bases and at J to 0 bases, leaving 6 bases not matched to a gene. CDR3 in DNA: TGTGCCAGCAGGGCGAGTAGCGGGAGCTCCTACAATGAGCAGTTCTTC. Encoded protein: CASRASSGSSYNEQFF.

The CDR3 loop reads CASRHQTRTDDSYEQYF. The DNA for the CDR3 is TGTGCCAGCAGACACCAGACACGAACGGATGACTCCTACGAGCAGTACTTC. V and J are TRBV27 and TRBJ2-7; D unresolved. The germline CDR1 and CDR2 sequences are MNHEY and SMNVEV (reference sequence). CDR3 length: 17 residues. Trimming stripped 6 bases from V and 0 bases from J, with 21 bases between.